A selection of T cell receptor beta chains follows, all from one sample in a study of cytomegalovirus exposure and HLA in healthy donors. Using immunoSEQ multiplex PCR, the repertoire was profiled, and TCRdb retains in-frame clones only, with some absent. The sample records about 160,000 clones, roughly 90% being singletons. The sample taken for sequencing was PBMCs. These receptors were obtained from a man between 18 and 29 years old in good health and CMV-seropositive. The CDR3 runs from the conserved cysteine through the conserved F or W. D genes are given only for firm matches. Clone size is stated in some rows and not others, as once, few, many or a class when expanded.

clone_size,v_call,j_call,cdr3_length,d_call,cdr3_aa,cdr3_nt
few,TRBV7-2,TRBJ1-2,15,.,CASSLQANQVYGYTF,TGTGCCAGCAGCTTACAGGCAAACCAAGTCTATGGCTACACCTTC
once,TRBV7-8,TRBJ1-1,15,.,CASSASRGEGTEAFF,TGTGCCAGCAGCGCTAGCAGGGGAGAAGGGACTGAAGCTTTCTTT
.,TRBV29-1,TRBJ2-1,17,TRBD1,CSVEDRGTGRNTLEQFF,TGCAGCGTTGAAGATCGGGGGACAGGGCGAAACACATTGGAGCAGTTCTTC
.,TRBV27,TRBJ2-7,14,TRBD1,CASSPRDRVYEQYF,TGTGCCAGCAGTCCCCGGGACAGGGTCTACGAGCAGTACTTC
.,TRBV6-6,TRBJ2-5,13,.,CASRYPQGETQYF,TGTGCCAGCAGATACCCCCAGGGGGAGACCCAGTACTTC
.,TRBV19,TRBJ1-2,16,TRBD1,CASSNRPGQTNYGYTF,TGTGCCAGTAGTAACAGACCGGGACAGACCAACTATGGCTACACCTTC
.,TRBV23-1,TRBJ2-1,13,.,CASPPRGINEQFF,TGCGCCAGTCCTCCGCGCGGGATCAATGAGCAGTTCTTC
.,TRBV7-6,TRBJ2-5,11,.,CASSQIETQYF,TGTGCCAGCAGCCAGATTGAGACCCAGTACTTC
.,TRBV29-1,TRBJ2-1,16,TRBD1,CSAAGNRDRDYNEQFF,TGCAGCGCCGCAGGGAACCGGGACAGGGATTACAATGAGCAGTTCTTC
.,TRBV11-3,TRBJ1-2,18,.,CASSLRTAGYIANYGYTF,TGTGCCAGCAGCTTACGGACAGCAGGATACATAGCTAACTATGGCTACACCTTC
.,TRBV19,TRBJ1-4,13,.,CASSPTGNEKLFF,TGTGCCAGTAGTCCTACAGGGAATGAAAAACTGTTTTTT
.,TRBV7-9,TRBJ2-2,17,TRBD2,CASSSRPAWTSPGELFF,TGTGCCAGCAGCTCCAGACCTGCCTGGACTAGTCCCGGGGAGCTGTTTTTT
.,TRBV7-9,TRBJ2-2,14,TRBD2,CATLLAGGVGELFF,TGTGCTACCCTCCTAGCGGGAGGTGTCGGGGAGCTGTTTTTT
.,TRBV19,TRBJ2-1,14,.,CASSPGISLAGQFF,TGTGCCAGTAGTCCGGGGATTAGCCTCGCAGGGCAGTTCTTC
.,TRBV7-9,TRBJ1-2,15,.,CASSLAGSTNYGYTF,TGTGCCAGCAGCTTAGCCGGGAGTACTAACTATGGCTACACCTTC
once,TRBV2,TRBJ1-2,13,TRBD1,CASSGDSAYGYTF,TGTGCCAGCAGTGGGGACAGTGCCTATGGCTACACCTTC
.,TRBV4-1,TRBJ2-1,15,TRBD2,CASSQNSGREHEQFF,TGCGCCAGCAGCCAAAATAGCGGGAGGGAACATGAGCAGTTCTTC
.,TRBV19,TRBJ2-4,14,TRBD2,CASKASGMSDIQYF,TGTGCCAGTAAGGCTAGCGGGATGTCGGACATTCAGTACTTC
.,TRBV6-5,TRBJ2-1,15,TRBD2,CASSRSGTSRDEQFF,TGTGCCAGCAGTCGAAGCGGGACTAGTCGGGATGAGCAGTTCTTC
.,TRBV30,TRBJ1-5,15,.,CAWSEKAGGNQPQHF,TGTGCCTGGAGTGAAAAGGCGGGAGGCAATCAGCCCCAGCATTTT
.,TRBV4-1,TRBJ2-1,16,TRBD2,CASSQLAGVFYNEQFF,TGCGCCAGCAGCCAGCTAGCGGGAGTGTTCTACAATGAGCAGTTCTTC
.,TRBV28,TRBJ2-1,15,TRBD2,CASSYGLAGYNEQFF,TGTGCCAGCAGTTACGGACTAGCGGGATACAATGAGCAGTTCTTC